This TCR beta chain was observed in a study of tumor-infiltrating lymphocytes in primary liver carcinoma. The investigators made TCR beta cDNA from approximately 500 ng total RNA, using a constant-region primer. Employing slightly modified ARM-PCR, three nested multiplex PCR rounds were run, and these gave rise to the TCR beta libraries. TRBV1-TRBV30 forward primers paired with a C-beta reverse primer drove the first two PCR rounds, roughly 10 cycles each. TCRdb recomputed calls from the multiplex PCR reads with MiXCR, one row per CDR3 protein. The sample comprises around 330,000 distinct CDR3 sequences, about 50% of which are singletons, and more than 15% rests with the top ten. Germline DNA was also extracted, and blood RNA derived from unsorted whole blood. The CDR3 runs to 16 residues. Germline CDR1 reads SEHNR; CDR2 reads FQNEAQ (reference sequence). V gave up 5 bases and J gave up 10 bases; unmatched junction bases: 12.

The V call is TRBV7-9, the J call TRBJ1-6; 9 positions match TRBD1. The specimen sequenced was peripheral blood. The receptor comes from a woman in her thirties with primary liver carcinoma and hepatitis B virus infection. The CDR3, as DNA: TGTGCCAGCAGCCGTAACACAGGGGGCGCGGGGTCACCCCTCCACTTT. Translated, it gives CASSRNTGGAGSPLHF.